The 11 T cell receptor beta chains below were found in one sample sequenced in a study of monozygotic twins with cystic fibrosis. Method: immunoSEQ multiplex PCR; TCRdb's copy keeps in-frame clones and lacks some. The table has around 15,000 clones, approximately 90% seen once. The sequenced material came from blood. The receptors were gathered from a boy between 10 and 17 years old with cystic fibrosis.

A single count supports this clone. The chain joins TRBV7-6 to TRBJ1-2; TRBD1 is a possible D gene (6 bases). This CDR3 region has 16 residues. V was clipped by 4 bases and J by 4 bases, with 19 bases between them. The germline CDR1 and CDR2 sequences are SGHVS and FNYEAQ. CDR3 sequence (DNA): TGTGCCAGCAGCTCGAACCTCAGGGGTTCGGGCTATGGCTACACCTTC. It is translated as CASSSNLRGSGYGYTF.

The J gene is TRBJ2-1, the V gene TRBV10-3, with 9 bases matching TRBD2. Germline CDR1 and CDR2: ENHRY and SYGVKD. The J segment lost 0 bases and the V segment lost 0 bases, leaving 6 bases of the junction unmatched. The CDR3 runs 18 residues. The CDR3 region has the DNA TGTGCCATCAGTGAGTCAGCGGGAGGAGGGGGCTCCTACAATGAGCAGTTCTTC. Translating it yields CAISESAGGGGSYNEQFF.

The gene calls are TRBV5-1 and TRBJ2-2, with 9 bases identical to TRBD1. CDR1 and CDR2 from the germline V gene are SGHRS and YFSETQ. Trimming at V came to 3 bases and at J to 7 bases, leaving 7 bases not matched to a gene. The CDR3 consists of 15 residues. The CDR3 bases are TGCGCCAGCAGCTCGGGACAGGGTGAGATCGGGGAGCTGTTTTTT. Amino acids: CASSSGQGEIGELFF. Looking up the rest from reference TRBV5-1 and TRBJ2-2 gives the full variable domain: KAGVTQTPRYLIKTRGQQVTLSCSPISGHRSVSWYQQTPGQGLQFLFEYFSETQRNKGNFPGRFSGRQFSNSRSEMNVSTLELGDSALYLCASSSGQGEIGELFFGEGSRLTVL.

In this sample, this clone turned up once. V usage is TRBV2 and J usage is TRBJ2-7, with a tentative D call TRBD2 (5 bases). The length of the CDR3 is 14 residues. Trimming cost V 4 bases and J 2 bases, with 12 bases left between them. Germline V gene data show CDR1 as SNHLY and CDR2 as FYNNEI. In DNA form, the CDR3 reads TGTGCCAGCAGTGTTACCAGCGGCACCTACGAGCAGTACTTC. Translation: CASSVTSGTYEQYF. Complete variable domain (other parts from reference TRBV2 and TRBJ2-7): EPEVTQTPSHQVTQMGQEVILRCVPISNHLYFYWYRQILGQKVEFLVSFYNNEISEKSEIFDDQFSVERPDGSNFTLKIRSTKLEDSAMYFCASSVTSGTYEQYFGPGTRLTVT.

The chain has TRBV11-2 and TRBJ1-1; no clear D. V lost 1 base, J lost 2 bases, and 5 bases lay in between. Germline CDR1 is SGHAT and CDR2 is FQNNGV. The CDR3 extends over 13 amino acids. The CDR3 DNA reads TGTGCCAGCAGCTTAGGCAGAAACACTGAAGCTTTCTTT. Translation: CASSLGRNTEAFF.

This chain links TRBV5-8 with TRBJ2-7, with TRBD1 matching 7 bases. V shed 0 bases and J 2 bases; nucleotides not matched to a gene: 8. Germline CDR1 reads SGHTS; CDR2 reads YDEGEE. CDR3 length: 16 residues. The chain's CDR3 is CASSLGLDRAPYEQYF. DNA of the CDR3: TGTGCCAGCAGCTTGGGCCTAGACAGGGCGCCCTACGAGCAGTACTTC.

The genes are TRBV5-1 and TRBJ1-3; TRBD1 agrees at 11 bases. The germline CDR1 and CDR2 sequences are SGHRS and YFSETQ. CDR3 length equals 17 residues. Losses at the gene ends were 1 base for V and 1 base for J; bases not matched to a gene: 4. In DNA form, the CDR3 reads TGCGCCAGCAGCTTGTGGACAGGGGGCGTATCTGGAAACACCATATATTTT. Translation gives CASSLWTGGVSGNTIYF.

The genes are TRBV28 and TRBJ1-5, with 8 bases lining up with TRBD1. Germline V lookup: CDR1 MDHEN, CDR2 SYDVKM. Trimming took 8 bases from V and 4 from J; bases not matched to a gene: 13. The CDR3 contains 16 residues. CDR3 protein: CASGDPGQEGNQPQHF. Here the CDR3 DNA reads TGTGCCAGCGGAGATCCGGGACAGGAGGGGAATCAGCCCCAGCATTTT. Together with reference TRBV28 and TRBJ1-5, the CDR3 gives the full variable domain: DVKVTQSSRYLVKRTGEKVFLECVQDMDHENMFWYRQDPGLGLRLIYFSYDVKMKEKGDIPEGYSVSREKKERFSLILESASTNQTSMYLCASGDPGQEGNQPQHFGDGTRLSIL.

The rearrangement joins TRBV10-3 to TRBJ2-1; D is possibly TRBD2 (5 bases). The V and J ends lost 0 bases and 0 bases respectively, with 12 bases between them. Germline V CDR1 and CDR2: ENHRY, SYGVKD. The CDR3 spans 17 residues. The CDR3 region has the DNA TGTGCCATCAGTGAGTCCCTCGGCGGAGGCTCCTACAATGAGCAGTTCTTC. It yields the protein CAISESLGGGSYNEQFF.

This clone was seen a few times. CDR3 loop: CASREEADTQYF. For the CDR3, the DNA is TGTGCCAGCAGGGAAGAGGCGGATACGCAGTATTTT. The gene calls are TRBV6-6 and TRBJ2-3; no clear D. Trimming stripped 6 bases from V and 6 bases from J, with 10 bases between. The CDR3 spans 12 residues. Germline CDR1 is MNHNY and CDR2 is SVGAGI (reference sequence).

This chain uses TRBV28 with TRBJ2-3, with D possibly being TRBD2 (6 bases). In germline, CDR1 is MDHEN, CDR2 SYDVKM. V lost 7 bases and J 6 bases, leaving 14 bases between the germline ends. CDR3 length equals 13 residues. The CDR3 DNA reads TGTGCCAGCATCGACGGGAGTTCCGATACGCAGTATTTT. It codes for CASIDGSSDTQYF.